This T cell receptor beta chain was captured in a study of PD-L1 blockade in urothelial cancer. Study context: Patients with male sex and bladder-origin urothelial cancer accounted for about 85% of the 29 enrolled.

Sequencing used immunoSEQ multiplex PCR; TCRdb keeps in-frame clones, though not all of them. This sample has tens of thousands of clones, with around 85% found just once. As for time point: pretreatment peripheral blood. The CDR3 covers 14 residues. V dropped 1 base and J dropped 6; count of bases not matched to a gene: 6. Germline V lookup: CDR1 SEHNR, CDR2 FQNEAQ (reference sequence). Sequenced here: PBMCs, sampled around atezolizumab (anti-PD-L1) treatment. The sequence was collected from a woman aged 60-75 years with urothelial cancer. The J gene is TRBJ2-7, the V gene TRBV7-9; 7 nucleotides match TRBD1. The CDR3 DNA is TGTGCCAGCAGCTTAGTACAGGGGACGGCCGAGCAGTACTTC. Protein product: CASSLVQGTAEQYF.